Sequencing of this T cell receptor beta chain was carried out in a study of cytomegalovirus exposure and HLA in healthy donors. Researchers ran the PCR with 60 Vbeta and 13 Jbeta primers. Sequencing was performed with immunoSEQ multiplex PCR; in TCRdb, only in-frame clones are kept and a portion is missing. The table records roughly 100,000 clones, approximately 76% of them present only once. There are 15 residues in the CDR3. The sequence derives from an older woman in good health and CMV-seropositive. This chain uses TRBV12-2 with TRBJ2-5; the table names TRBD1, a call not compared with the DNA. Near its end, the DNA agrees better with TRBJ2-7, so the J call may be wrong. TRBV12-2 is an annotated pseudogene. Sequences were obtained from PBMCs. Here the CDR3 DNA reads TGTGCAAGTCGCCCTTCGGACAGGGCTCGCGACGAGCAGTACTTC. This gives the protein CASRPSDRARDEQYF.